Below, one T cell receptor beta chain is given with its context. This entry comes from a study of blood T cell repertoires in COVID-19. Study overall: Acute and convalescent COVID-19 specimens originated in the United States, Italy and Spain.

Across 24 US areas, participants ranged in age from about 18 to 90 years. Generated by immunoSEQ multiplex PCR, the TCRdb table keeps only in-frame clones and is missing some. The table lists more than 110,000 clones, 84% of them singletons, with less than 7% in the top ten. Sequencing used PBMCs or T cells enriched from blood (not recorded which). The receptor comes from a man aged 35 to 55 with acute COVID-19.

The CDR3 reads CASSLRLRGLYNEQFF. Here the CDR3 DNA reads TGTGCCAGCAGCTTAAGGTTGCGTGGACTGTACAATGAGCAGTTCTTC. V is TRBV11-2 and J is TRBJ2-1, with a tentative D call TRBD2 (5 bases). The CDR3 consists of 16 residues. In germline, CDR1 is SGHAT, CDR2 FQNNGV. With 2 bases removed from V and 4 bases from J, the gap between germline ends came to 15 bases.